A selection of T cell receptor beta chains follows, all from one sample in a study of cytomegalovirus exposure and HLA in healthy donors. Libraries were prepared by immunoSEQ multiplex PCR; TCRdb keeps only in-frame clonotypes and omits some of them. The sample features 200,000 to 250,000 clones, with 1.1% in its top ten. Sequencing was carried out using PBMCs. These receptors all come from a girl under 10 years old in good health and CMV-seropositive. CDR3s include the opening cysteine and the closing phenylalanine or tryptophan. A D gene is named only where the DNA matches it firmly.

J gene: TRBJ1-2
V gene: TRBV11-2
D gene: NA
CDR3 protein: CASSSPRGSVRGYTF
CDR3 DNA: TGTGCCAGCAGCTCCCCGCGGGGTAGCGTTCGTGGCTACACCTTC

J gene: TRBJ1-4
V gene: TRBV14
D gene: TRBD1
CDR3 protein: CASSPRQGREKLFF
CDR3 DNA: TGTGCCAGCAGCCCCAGACAGGGACGTGAAAAACTGTTTTTT

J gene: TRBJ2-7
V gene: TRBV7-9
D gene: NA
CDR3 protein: CASSFGLSSASYEQYF
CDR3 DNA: TGTGCCAGCAGCTTCGGCCTCAGTAGCGCGTCCTACGAGCAGTACTTC

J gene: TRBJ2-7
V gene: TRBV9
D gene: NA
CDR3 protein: CASSVTGYSYEQYF
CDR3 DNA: TGTGCCAGCAGCGTGACGGGATACTCCTACGAGCAGTACTTC

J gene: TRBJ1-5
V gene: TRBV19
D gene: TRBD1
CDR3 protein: CASSRGTGSNQPQHF
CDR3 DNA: TGTGCCAGTAGTAGGGGGACAGGTTCTAATCAGCCCCAGCATTTT

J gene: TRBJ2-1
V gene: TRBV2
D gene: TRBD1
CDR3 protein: CASSVGQGVEQFF
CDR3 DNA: TGTGCCAGCAGTGTCGGACAGGGCGTTGAGCAGTTCTTC

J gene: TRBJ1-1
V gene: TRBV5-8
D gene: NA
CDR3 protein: CASSSGGIAYAEAFF
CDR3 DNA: TGTGCCAGCAGCTCGGGAGGGATAGCGTACGCTGAAGCTTTCTTT

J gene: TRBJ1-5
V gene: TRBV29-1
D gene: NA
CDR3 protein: CSVGGGNQPQHF
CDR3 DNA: TGCAGCGTTGGGGGGGGCAATCAGCCCCAGCATTTT

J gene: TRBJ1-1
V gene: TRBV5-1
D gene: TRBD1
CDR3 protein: CASSPWTGGETEAFF
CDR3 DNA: TGCGCCAGCAGCCCCTGGACAGGGGGCGAAACTGAAGCTTTCTTT

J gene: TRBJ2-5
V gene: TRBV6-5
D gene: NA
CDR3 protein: CASSYTGETQYF
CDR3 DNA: TGTGCCAGCAGTTACACGGGGGAGACCCAGTACTTC

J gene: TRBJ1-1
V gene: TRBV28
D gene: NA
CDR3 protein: CASSQNQGGTEAFF
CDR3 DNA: TGTGCCAGCAGCCAAAATCAGGGTGGCACTGAAGCTTTCTTT

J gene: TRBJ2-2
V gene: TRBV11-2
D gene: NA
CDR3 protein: CASLYTGELFF
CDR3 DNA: TGTGCCAGCCTCTACACCGGGGAGCTGTTTTTT

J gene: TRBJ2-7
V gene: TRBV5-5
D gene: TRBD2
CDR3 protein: CASSLWGGNREQYF
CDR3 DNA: TGTGCCAGCAGCTTATGGGGAGGGAACCGGGAGCAGTACTTC

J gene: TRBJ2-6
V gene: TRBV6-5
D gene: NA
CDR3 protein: CASSLLVTGANVLTF
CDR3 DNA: TGTGCCAGCAGTTTGTTAGTTACTGGGGCCAACGTCCTGACTTTC

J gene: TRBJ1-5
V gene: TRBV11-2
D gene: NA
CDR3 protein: CASSFHRDQPQHF
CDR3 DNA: TGTGCCAGCAGCTTCCACAGGGATCAGCCCCAGCATTTT

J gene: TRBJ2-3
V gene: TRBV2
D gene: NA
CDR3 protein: CASSEVMGALLEGDTQYF
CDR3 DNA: TGTGCCAGCAGTGAAGTGATGGGGGCGCTCCTAGAGGGGGATACGCAGTATTTT

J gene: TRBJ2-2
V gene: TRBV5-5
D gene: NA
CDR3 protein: CASSTRVARLAGELFF
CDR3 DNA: TGTGCCAGCAGCACACGGGTAGCGAGGTTAGCCGGGGAGCTGTTTTTT

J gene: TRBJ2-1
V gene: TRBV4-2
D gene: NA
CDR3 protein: CASSQTHPQERDEQFF
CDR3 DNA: TGTGCCAGCAGCCAGACCCATCCTCAGGAGCGGGATGAGCAGTTCTTC

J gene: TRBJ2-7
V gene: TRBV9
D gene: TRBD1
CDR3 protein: CASSAAGDSVYEQYF
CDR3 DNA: TGTGCCAGCAGCGCCGCTGGGGACAGCGTCTACGAGCAGTACTTC

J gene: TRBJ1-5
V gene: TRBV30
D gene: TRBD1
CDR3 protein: CTWSTTGDNQPQHF
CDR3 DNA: TGTACCTGGAGTACAACAGGGGACAATCAGCCCCAGCATTTT

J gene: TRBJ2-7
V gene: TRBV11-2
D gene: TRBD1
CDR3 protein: CASSKGGTGAYEQYF
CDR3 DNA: TGTGCCAGCAGCAAAGGCGGGACAGGGGCCTACGAGCAGTACTTC

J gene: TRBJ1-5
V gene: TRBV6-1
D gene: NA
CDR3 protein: CASILRGSNQPQHF
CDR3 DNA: TGTGCCAGCATCCTCAGGGGAAGCAATCAGCCCCAGCATTTT

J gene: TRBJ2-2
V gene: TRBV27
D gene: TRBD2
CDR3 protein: CASSRSGRRGWELFF
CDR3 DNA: TGTGCCAGCAGCCGTAGCGGGAGGAGAGGATGGGAGCTGTTTTTT

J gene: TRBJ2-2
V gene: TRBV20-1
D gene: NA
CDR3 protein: CSASSGELFF
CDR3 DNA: TGCAGTGCCTCTTCCGGGGAGCTGTTTTTT

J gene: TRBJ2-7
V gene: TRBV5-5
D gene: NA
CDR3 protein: CASSFTDYEQYF
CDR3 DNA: TGTGCCAGCAGCTTCACAGACTACGAGCAGTACTTC

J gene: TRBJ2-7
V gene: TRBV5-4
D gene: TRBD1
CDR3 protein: CASSQPGQENYEQYF
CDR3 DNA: TGTGCCAGCAGCCAACCGGGACAGGAAAACTACGAGCAGTACTTC

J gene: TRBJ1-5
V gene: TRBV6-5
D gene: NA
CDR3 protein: CASSPTNQPQHF
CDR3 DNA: TGTGCCAGCAGCCCCACAAATCAGCCCCAGCATTTT

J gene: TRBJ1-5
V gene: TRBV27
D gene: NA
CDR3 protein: CASSLSVPAGEHQPQHF
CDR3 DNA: TGTGCCAGCAGTTTATCAGTTCCGGCAGGGGAGCATCAGCCCCAGCATTTT

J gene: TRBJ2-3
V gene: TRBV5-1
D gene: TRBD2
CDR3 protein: CASSPEAGITDTQYF
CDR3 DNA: TGCGCCAGCAGCCCGGAAGCGGGGATCACAGATACGCAGTATTTT

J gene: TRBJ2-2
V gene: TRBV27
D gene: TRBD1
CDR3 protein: CASKTGAANTGELFF
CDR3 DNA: TGTGCCAGTAAGACAGGGGCTGCGAACACCGGGGAGCTGTTTTTT

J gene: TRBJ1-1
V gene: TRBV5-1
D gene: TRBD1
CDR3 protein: CASSFGQGDTEAFF
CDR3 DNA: TGCGCCAGCAGCTTCGGGCAGGGGGACACTGAAGCTTTCTTT

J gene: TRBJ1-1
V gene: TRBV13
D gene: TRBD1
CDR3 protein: CASSTGASVNTEAFF
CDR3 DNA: TGTGCCAGCAGCACAGGGGCGTCAGTAAACACTGAAGCTTTCTTT

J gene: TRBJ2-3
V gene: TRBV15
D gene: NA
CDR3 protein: CATSKEILGSTDTQYF
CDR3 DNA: TGTGCCACCAGCAAGGAGATACTAGGGAGCACAGATACGCAGTATTTT

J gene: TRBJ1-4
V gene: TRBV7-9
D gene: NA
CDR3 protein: CASSPQGSNEKLFF
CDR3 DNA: TGTGCCAGCAGTCCGCAGGGATCTAATGAAAAACTGTTTTTT

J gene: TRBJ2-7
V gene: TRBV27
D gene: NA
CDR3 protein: CASSLSVRAGEQYF
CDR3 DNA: TGTGCCAGCAGTTTATCCGTCAGGGCAGGCGAGCAGTACTTC

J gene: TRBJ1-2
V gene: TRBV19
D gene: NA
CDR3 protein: CASSIGEVPNYGYTF
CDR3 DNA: TGTGCCAGTAGTATAGGAGAGGTGCCTAACTATGGCTACACCTTC

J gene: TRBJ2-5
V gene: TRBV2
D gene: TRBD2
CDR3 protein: CASSEALGLAGYQETQYF
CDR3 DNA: TGTGCCAGCAGTGAAGCGCTTGGGCTAGCGGGGTACCAAGAGACCCAGTACTTC

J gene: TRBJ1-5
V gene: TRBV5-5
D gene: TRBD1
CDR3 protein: CASSQRGTAFNQPQHF
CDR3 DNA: TGTGCCAGCAGCCAGCGTGGGACAGCCTTCAATCAGCCCCAGCATTTT

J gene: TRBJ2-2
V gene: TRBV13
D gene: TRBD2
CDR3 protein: CASSLGLAGLTGELFF
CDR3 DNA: TGTGCCAGCAGCTTAGGACTAGCGGGGCTCACCGGGGAGCTGTTTTTT

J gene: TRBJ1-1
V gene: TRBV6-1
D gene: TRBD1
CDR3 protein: CASSEAGDRELAFF
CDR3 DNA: TGTGCCAGCAGTGAAGCGGGGGACAGGGAGCTAGCTTTCTTT

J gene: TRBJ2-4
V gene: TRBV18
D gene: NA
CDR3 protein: CASSPPDTINIQYF
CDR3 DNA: TGTGCCAGCTCACCACCGGACACAATCAACATTCAGTACTTC

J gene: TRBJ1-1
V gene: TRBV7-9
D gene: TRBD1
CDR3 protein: CASSWIGGTDVNTEAFF
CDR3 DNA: TGTGCCAGCAGCTGGATAGGGGGGACAGACGTGAACACTGAAGCTTTCTTT

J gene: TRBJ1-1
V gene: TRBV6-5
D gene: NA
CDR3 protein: CASSLEPMNTEAFF
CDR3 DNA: TGTGCCAGCAGCCTCGAGCCCATGAACACTGAAGCTTTCTTT

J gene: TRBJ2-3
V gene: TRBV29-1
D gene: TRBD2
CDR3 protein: CSVEDRNRLAGAFGTDTQYF
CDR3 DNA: TGCAGCGTTGAAGATCGTAATCGGCTAGCGGGAGCTTTCGGCACAGATACGCAGTATTTT

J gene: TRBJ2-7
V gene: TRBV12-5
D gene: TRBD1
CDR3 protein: CASGPGTVGLYEQYF
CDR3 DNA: TGTGCTAGTGGTCCCGGGACAGTAGGTCTATACGAGCAGTACTTC

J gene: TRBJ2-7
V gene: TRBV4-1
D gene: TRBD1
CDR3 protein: CASSQGDRGSYEQYF
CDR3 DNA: TGCGCCAGCAGCCAAGGTGACAGGGGGTCTTACGAGCAGTACTTC

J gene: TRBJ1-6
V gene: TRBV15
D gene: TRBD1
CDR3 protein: CATSRGQGGDSPLHF
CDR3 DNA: TGTGCCACCAGCAGAGGACAGGGGGGAGATTCACCCCTCCACTTT

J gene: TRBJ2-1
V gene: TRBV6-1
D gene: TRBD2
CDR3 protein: CASSDRLAGGLYNEQFF
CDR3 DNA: TGTGCCAGCAGTGACCGACTAGCGGGAGGTCTGTACAATGAGCAGTTCTTC